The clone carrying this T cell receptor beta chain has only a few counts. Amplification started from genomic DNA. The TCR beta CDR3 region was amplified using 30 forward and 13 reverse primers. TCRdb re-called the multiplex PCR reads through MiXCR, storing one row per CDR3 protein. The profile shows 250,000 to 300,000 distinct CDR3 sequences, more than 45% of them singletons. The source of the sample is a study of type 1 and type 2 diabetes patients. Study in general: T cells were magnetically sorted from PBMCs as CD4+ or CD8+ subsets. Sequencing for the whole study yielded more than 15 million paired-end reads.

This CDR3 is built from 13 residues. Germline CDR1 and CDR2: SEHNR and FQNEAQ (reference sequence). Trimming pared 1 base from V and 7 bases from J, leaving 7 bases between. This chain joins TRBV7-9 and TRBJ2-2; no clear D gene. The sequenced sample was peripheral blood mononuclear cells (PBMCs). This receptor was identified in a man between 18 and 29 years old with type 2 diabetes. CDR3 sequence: CASSLVGDGELFF. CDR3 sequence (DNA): TGTGCCAGCAGCTTAGTAGGTGACGGGGAGCTGTTTTTT.